These 9 T cell receptor beta chains were all obtained from the same sample, sequenced in a study of CD8+ T cells in alopecia areata. A sort of pooled cutaneous lymph node cells used CD4, CD8alpha, NKG2D, NKG2ACE and other stains. The authors extracted RNA and reverse transcribed it into cDNA as the sequencing template. The repertoire was sequenced with immunoSEQ multiplex PCR; TCRdb's copy has only in-frame clones and lacks some. There are roughly 260,000 clones in the sample, none observed a single time. Sequencing was carried out using CD4+ T cells sorted from a lymph node. The receptors derive from a C3H/HeJ mouse with alopecia areata. MHC haplotype here: H2-k.

Details on this clone: Mouse gene names and germline throughout. The CDR3 end falls 4 residues outside the read, so it is completed with the germline J gene. The V gene is TRBV19, the J gene TRBJ2-5, with 12 bases matching TRBD2. Germline V lookup: CDR1 FNHDT, CDR2 SITEND (reference sequence). V trimming: 5 bases; J trimming: 0 bases; junction bases outside the gene matches: 7. This CDR3 has 17 residues. This chain's CDR3 is CASRSGLGGINQDTQYF. The DNA read from the CDR3 is TGTGCCAGCAGATCCGGACTGGGGGGGATTAACCAAGAC.

This clone was observed a handful of times. Gene names denote mouse genes. The covered CDR3 bases are TGCACCTGCAGTGCAGATGGGGGGCCCTACCAAGAC. Translation gives CTCSADGGPYQD. The complete CDR3 sequence is CTCSADGGPYQDTQYF. The chain links TRBV1 to TRBJ2-5; TRBD2 might be the D (7 bases). The CDR3 end falls 4 residues outside the read, so it is completed with the germline J gene. There are 16 residues in the CDR3. Per germline, CDR1 NSQYPW and CDR2 LRSPGD (reference sequence). V lost 0 bases, J lost 1 base, and 11 bases lay in between.

This clone was seen a few times. Germline and genes here are mouse. From the germline J gene comes the end of the CDR3, since the read stops 4 residues before it. The identical CDR3 is also encoded by other nucleotide sequences in the sample. The chain recombines TRBV14 with TRBJ2-7; 7 nucleotides match TRBD1. Per the germline V gene, CDR1 is SGHDT and CDR2 is FRDEAV. The CDR3 spans 13 residues. This CDR3 reads CASSPGTEYEQYF. The sequenced CDR3 bases are TGTGCCAGCAGTCCAGGGACAGAATAT.

Note on this clone: The gene names given are mouse names. From the germline J gene comes the end of the CDR3, since the read stops 4 residues before it. This chain connects TRBV13-2 to TRBJ1-2; D is possibly TRBD1 (5 bases). Germline CDR1 NNHNN, CDR2 SYGAGS (reference sequence). This CDR3 region has 15 residues. V lost 1 base and J lost 2, with 12 bases in between. The covered CDR3 bases are TGTGCCAGCGGTGATCGCCAGGGCTCTAACTCC. This gives the protein CASGDRQGSNS. The full CDR3 sequence reads CASGDRQGSNSDYTF.

This clone was seen only a few times. The genes are named according to mouse. The CDR3 goes on 4 residues after the read ends, and that part is filled in from the germline J gene. This chain links TRBV17 with TRBJ2-3, with a tentative D call TRBD2 (6 bases). There are 15 residues in the CDR3. V lost 2 bases and J 3 bases, leaving 12 bases between the germline ends. Germline V gene sequence: CDR1 MNHDT, CDR2 YYDKIL. Incomplete CDR3 DNA: TGTGCTAGCAGTAGAAAGGAGGGACTCGCAGAA. This encodes CASSRKEGLAE. Given in full, the CDR3 is CASSRKEGLAETLYF.

This clone was recorded a few times. Genes and germline come from the mouse. The CDR3 end lies 4 residues beyond the end of the read and is filled in from the germline J gene. The V call is TRBV14, the J call TRBJ2-3; D is possibly TRBD1 (6 bases). CDR3 size: 14 residues. Germline loops: CDR1 SGHDT, CDR2 FRDEAV. Deletions cut 5 bases from V and 0 bases from J, with 10 bases between. The CDR3 here is CASRQGPSAETLYF. Partial CDR3 DNA: TGTGCCAGCAGACAGGGTCCTAGTGCAGAA.

Concerning this clone: Genes here carry mouse names. The read stops 3 residues short of the end of the CDR3; the missing end is completed from the germline J gene. This sample also contains other DNA sequences that code for the same CDR3. J is TRBJ1-6 and V is TRBV1, with D uncertain. TRBJ1-6 is classed as an ORF, of uncertain function. Germline V gene lookup returns CDR1 NSQYPW and CDR2 LRSPGD (reference sequence). V lost 1 base, J lost 4 bases, and 5 bases lay in between. The CDR3 runs 14 residues. The sequenced CDR3 bases are TGCACCTGCAGTGCAGGACATTATAATTCGCCC. Amino acid sequence: CTCSAGHYNSP. The entire CDR3 sequence reads CTCSAGHYNSPLYF.

There are a few counts of this clone. Gene names refer to mouse genes. The read falls 4 residues short of the CDR3 end, and the missing part is taken from the germline J gene. This rearrangement joins TRBV1 to TRBJ2-1; 10 nucleotides match TRBD1. Germline loops: CDR1 NSQYPW, CDR2 LRSPGD (reference sequence). This CDR3 comprises 14 residues. J gave up 6 bases and V 4 bases, and 3 bases lay outside the gene matches. CDR3 amino acids: CTCSGTGGFAEQFF. The CDR3 DNA, read in part, is TGCACCTGCAGTGGGACAGGGGGGTTTGCT.

Turning to this clone: Each gene name is a mouse one. The read ends 4 residues early relative to the CDR3; the germline J gene fills the gap. V usage is TRBV14 and J usage is TRBJ2-1; 7 bases are shared with TRBD1. This CDR3 has 14 residues. Germline CDR1 SGHDT, CDR2 FRDEAV. The V and J ends lost 5 bases and 3 bases, in that order; junction bases with no gene match: 5. Incomplete CDR3 DNA: TGTGCCAGCAGCCGACAGGGCGGCTATGCT. It specifies CASSRQGGYA. The complete CDR3 protein is CASSRQGGYAEQFF.